The entry below gives a single T cell receptor (beta chain) sequence along with its context. These data belong to a study of blood T cell repertoires in COVID-19. Across the whole study: Acute-phase and convalescent COVID-19 samples originated in the United States, Italy and Spain. PBMCs, B-cell-depleted T cells, or T cells were the source of the cDNA or gDNA that made up the material.

Clones were sequenced by immunoSEQ multiplex PCR, and TCRdb holds only the in-frame ones, with some missing. The table lists 310,000 or so clones, 87% of them singletons. The V gene end was trimmed by 6 bases and the J gene end by 2 bases; junction bases not matched to a gene: 4. The CDR3 sequence is 16 residues long. CDR1 is SGHRS and CDR2 is YFSETQ in the germline V gene. The source material was peripheral blood. This rearrangement joins TRBV5-1 to TRBJ2-2; 13 bases map to TRBD2. The sequence was collected from a middle-aged man with active or convalescent COVID-19. CDR3 region: CASIPGLAGNTGELFF. The CDR3 nucleotides are TGCGCCAGCATACCGGGACTAGCGGGAAACACCGGGGAGCTGTTTTTT.